This passage covers 5 T cell receptor beta chains from one sample sequenced in a study of blood T cell repertoires in COVID-19. Measured with immunoSEQ multiplex PCR; TCRdb has only the in-frame clones, and not every one. The sample records about 160,000 clones, roughly four fifths being singletons. The source material was peripheral blood. The receptors shown here come from a woman older than 75 with acute or convalescent COVID-19.

This clone was picked up one time. The chain links TRBV14 to TRBJ1-1; D perhaps matches TRBD1 (6 bases). This CDR3 is 14 amino acids long. V was shortened by 2 bases and J by 6 bases, with 13 bases between the two germline ends. Germline V gives CDR1 SGHDN, CDR2 FVKESK. CDR3 nucleotide sequence: TGTGCCAGCAGCCAAAGGGGGGGCTTTCCTGAAGCTTTCTTT. This gives the protein CASSQRGGFPEAFF.

The rearrangement uses TRBV6-5 and TRBJ2-1, with 11 bases that match TRBD2. Germline V gene lookup returns CDR1 MNHEY and CDR2 SVGAGI. V trimming: 6 bases; J trimming: 10 bases; junction bases outside the gene matches: 11. The CDR3 spans 15 residues. The CDR3 DNA is TGTGCCAGCAGCAGAGGGACTAGCGGAATAAGAGAGCAGTTCTTC. Amino acids: CASSRGTSGIREQFF.

The chain has TRBV18 and TRBJ2-1; 14 nucleotides align to TRBD2. Germline lookup yields CDR1 KGHSH and CDR2 LQKENI. The V and J ends lost 2 bases and 9 bases, in that order; junction bases with no gene match: 3. This CDR3 is 15 amino acids long. This chain's CDR3 is CASSPRLAGGIEQFF. CDR3 sequence (DNA): TGTGCCAGCTCACCAAGACTAGCGGGGGGGATTGAGCAGTTCTTC.

This chain links TRBV4-2 with TRBJ1-2; no clear D gene. The CDR3 loop spans 14 amino acids. In germline, CDR1 is LGHNA, CDR2 YNFKEQ. V lost 0 bases and J lost 5, with 10 bases in between. As DNA, the CDR3 is TGTGCCAGCAGCCAAGATTCCGAAACTTATGGCTACACCTTC. Translation gives CASSQDSETYGYTF.

This chain uses TRBV28 with TRBJ2-6; the match to TRBD1 covers 7 bases. Trimming took 2 bases from V and 1 from J; bases not matched to a gene: 5. The CDR3 covers 17 residues. Germline-derived CDR1 and CDR2 are MDHEN and SYDVKM. DNA of the CDR3: TGTGCCAGCAGTTTAATCACAGGGGCTTCTGGGGCCAACGTCCTGACTTTC. Residues: CASSLITGASGANVLTF.